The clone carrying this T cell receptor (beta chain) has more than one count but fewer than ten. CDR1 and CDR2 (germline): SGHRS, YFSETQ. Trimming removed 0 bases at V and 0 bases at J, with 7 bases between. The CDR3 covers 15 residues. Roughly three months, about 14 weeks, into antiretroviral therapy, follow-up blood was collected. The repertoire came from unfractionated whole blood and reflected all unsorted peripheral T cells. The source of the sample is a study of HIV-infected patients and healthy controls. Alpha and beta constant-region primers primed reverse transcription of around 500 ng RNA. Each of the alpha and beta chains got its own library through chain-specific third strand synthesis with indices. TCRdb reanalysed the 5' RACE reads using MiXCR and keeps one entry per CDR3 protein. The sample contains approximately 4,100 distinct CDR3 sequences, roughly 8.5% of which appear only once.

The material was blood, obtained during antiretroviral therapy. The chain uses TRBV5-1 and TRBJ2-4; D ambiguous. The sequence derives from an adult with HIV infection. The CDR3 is CASSLDRLAKNIQYF. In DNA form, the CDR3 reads TGCGCCAGCAGCTTGGATAGACTAGCCAAAAACATTCAGTACTTC.